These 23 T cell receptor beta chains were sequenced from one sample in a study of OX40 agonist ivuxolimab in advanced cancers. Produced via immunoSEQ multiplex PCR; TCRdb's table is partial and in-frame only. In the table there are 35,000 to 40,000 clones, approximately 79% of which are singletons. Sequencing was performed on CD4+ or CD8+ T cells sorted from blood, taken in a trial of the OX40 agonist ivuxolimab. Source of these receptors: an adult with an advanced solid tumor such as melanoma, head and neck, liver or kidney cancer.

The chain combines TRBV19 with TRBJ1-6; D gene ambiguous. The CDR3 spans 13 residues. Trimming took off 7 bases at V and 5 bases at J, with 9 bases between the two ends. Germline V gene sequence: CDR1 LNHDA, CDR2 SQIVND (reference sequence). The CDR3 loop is CASKVRDNSPLHF. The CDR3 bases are TGTGCCAGTAAGGTGCGGGATAATTCACCCCTCCACTTT.

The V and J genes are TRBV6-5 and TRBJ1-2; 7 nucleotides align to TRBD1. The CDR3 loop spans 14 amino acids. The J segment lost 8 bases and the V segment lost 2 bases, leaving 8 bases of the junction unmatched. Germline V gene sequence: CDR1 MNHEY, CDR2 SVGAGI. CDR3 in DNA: TGTGCCAGCAGTTACCGACAGGGCGGTACCGGCTACACCTTC. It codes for CASSYRQGGTGYTF.

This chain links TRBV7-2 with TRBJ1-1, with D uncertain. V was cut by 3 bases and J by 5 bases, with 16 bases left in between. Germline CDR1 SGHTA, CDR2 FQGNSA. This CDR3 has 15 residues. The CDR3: CASSFPIGRRTEAFF. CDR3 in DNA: TGTGCCAGCAGCTTTCCGATAGGGCGACGGACTGAAGCTTTCTTT.

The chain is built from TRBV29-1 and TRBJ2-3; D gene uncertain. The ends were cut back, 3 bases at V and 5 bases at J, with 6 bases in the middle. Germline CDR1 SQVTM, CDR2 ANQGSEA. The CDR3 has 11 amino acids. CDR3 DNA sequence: TGCAGCGTTGACACGGGAGATACGCAGTATTTT. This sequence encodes CSVDTGDTQYF.

CDR3 region: CASRGGGPGEQYF. CDR3 nucleotide sequence: TGTGCCAGTAGGGGCGGGGGGCCCGGCGAGCAGTACTTC. This chain uses TRBV19 with TRBJ2-7, with 8 positions matching TRBD2. The V gene's germline CDR1 is LNHDA and CDR2 SQIVND (reference sequence). J gave up 6 bases and V 6 bases, and 7 bases lay outside the gene matches. The CDR3 is made up of 13 amino acids.

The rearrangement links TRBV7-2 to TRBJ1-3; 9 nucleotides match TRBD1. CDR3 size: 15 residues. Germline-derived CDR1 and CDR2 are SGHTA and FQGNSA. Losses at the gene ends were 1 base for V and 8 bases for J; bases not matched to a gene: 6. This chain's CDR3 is CASSLGTQGAYTIYF. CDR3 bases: TGTGCCAGCAGCTTAGGGACACAGGGGGCCTACACCATATATTTT.

The CDR3 bases are TGCGCCAGCAGTCTTAGGGTGACGGATGGCTACACCTTC. Amino acid sequence: CASSLRVTDGYTF. V and J are TRBV5-1 and TRBJ1-2; no reliable D call. Deletions cut 5 bases from V and 6 bases from J, with 14 bases between. CDR3 length equals 13 residues. Germline lookup yields CDR1 SGHRS and CDR2 YFSETQ.

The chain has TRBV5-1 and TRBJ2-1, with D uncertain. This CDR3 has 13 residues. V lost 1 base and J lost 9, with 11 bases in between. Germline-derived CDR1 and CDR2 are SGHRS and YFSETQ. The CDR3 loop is CASSLFSAFEQFF. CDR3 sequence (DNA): TGCGCCAGCAGCTTGTTTTCGGCGTTTGAGCAGTTCTTC. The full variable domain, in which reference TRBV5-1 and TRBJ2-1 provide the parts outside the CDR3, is KAGVTQTPRYLIKTRGQQVTLSCSPISGHRSVSWYQQTPGQGLQFLFEYFSETQRNKGNFPGRFSGRQFSNSRSEMNVSTLELGDSALYLCASSLFSAFEQFFGPGTRLTVL.

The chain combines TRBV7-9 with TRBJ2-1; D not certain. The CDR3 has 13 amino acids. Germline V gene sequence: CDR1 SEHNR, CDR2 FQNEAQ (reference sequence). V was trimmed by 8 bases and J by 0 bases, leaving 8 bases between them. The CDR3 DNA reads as TGTGCCAGCGTCGCGAGCTCCTACAATGAGCAGTTCTTC. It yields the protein CASVASSYNEQFF. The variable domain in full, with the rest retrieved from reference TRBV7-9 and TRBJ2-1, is DTGVSQNPRHKITKRGQNVTFRCDPISEHNRLYWYRQTLGQGPEFLTYFQNEAQLEKSRLLSDRFSAERPKGSFSTLEIQRTEQGDSAMYLCASVASSYNEQFFGPGTRLTVL.

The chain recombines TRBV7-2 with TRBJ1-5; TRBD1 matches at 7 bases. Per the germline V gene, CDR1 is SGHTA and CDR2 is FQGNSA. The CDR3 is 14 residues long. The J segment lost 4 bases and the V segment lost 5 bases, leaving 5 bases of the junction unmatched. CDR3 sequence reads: CASSLGQANQPQHF. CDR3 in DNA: TGTGCCAGCAGCCTCGGACAGGCAAATCAGCCCCAGCATTTT. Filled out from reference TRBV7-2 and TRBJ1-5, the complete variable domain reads GAGVSQSPSNKVTEKGKDVELRCDPISGHTALYWYRQSLGQGLEFLIYFQGNSAPDKSGLPSDRFSAERTGGSVSTLTIQRTQQEDSAVYLCASSLGQANQPQHFGDGTRLSIL.

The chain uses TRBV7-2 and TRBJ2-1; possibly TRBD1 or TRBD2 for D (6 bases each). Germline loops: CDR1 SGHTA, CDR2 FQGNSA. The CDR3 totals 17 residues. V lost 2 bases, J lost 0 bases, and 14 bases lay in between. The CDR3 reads CASSLSLGGLSYNEQFF. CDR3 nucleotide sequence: TGTGCCAGCAGCTTATCATTGGGGGGCCTCTCCTACAATGAGCAGTTCTTC.

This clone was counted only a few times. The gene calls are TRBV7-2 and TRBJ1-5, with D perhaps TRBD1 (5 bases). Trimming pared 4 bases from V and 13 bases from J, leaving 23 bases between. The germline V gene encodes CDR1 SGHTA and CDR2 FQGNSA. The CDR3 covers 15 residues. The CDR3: CASSSSGTGPPNQHF. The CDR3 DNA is TGTGCCAGCAGCTCGAGCGGGACGGGACCTCCTAATCAGCATTTT.

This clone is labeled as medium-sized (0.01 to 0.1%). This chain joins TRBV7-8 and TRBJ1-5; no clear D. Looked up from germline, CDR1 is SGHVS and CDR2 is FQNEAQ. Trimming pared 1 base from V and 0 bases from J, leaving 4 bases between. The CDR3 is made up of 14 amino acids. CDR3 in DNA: TGTGCCAGCAGCTTAGACCCTAGCAATCAGCCCCAGCATTTT. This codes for CASSLDPSNQPQHF.

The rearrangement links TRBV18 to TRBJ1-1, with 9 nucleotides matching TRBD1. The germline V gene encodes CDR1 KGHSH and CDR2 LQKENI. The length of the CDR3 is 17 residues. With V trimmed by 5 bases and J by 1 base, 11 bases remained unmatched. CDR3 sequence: CASSSGQGIGGNTEAFF. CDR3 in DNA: TGTGCCAGCTCATCGGGACAGGGAATCGGTGGGAACACTGAAGCTTTCTTT. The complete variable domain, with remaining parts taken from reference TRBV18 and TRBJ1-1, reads NAGVMQNPRHLVRRRGQEARLRCSPMKGHSHVYWYRQLPEEGLKFMVYLQKENIIDESGMPKERFSAEFPKEGPSILRIQQVVRGDSAAYFCASSSGQGIGGNTEAFFGQGTRLTVV.

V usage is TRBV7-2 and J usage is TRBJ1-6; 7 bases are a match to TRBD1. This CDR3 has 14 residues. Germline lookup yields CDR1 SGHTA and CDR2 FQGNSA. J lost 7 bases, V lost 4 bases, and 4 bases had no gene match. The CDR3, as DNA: TGTGCCAGCAGCTACAGGGGACCGAATTCACCCCTCCACTTT. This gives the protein CASSYRGPNSPLHF.

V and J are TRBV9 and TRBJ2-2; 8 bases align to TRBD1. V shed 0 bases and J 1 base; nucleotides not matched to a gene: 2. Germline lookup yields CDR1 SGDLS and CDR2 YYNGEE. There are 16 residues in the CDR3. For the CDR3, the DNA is TGTGCCAGCAGCGTAGTGGGGACAGGGAACACCGGGGAGCTGTTTTTT. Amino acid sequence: CASSVVGTGNTGELFF. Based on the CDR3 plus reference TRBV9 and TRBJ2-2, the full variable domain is DSGVTQTPKHLITATGQRVTLRCSPRSGDLSVYWYQQSLDQGLQFLIQYYNGEERAKGNILERFSAQQFPDLHSELNLSSLELGDSALYFCASSVVGTGNTGELFFGEGSRLTVL.

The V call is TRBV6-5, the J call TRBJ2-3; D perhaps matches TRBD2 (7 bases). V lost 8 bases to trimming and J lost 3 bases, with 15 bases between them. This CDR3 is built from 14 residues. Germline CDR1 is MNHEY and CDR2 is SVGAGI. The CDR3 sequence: CASGGALGTDTQYF. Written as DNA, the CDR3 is TGTGCCAGCGGGGGGGCCTTGGGGACAGATACGCAGTATTTT.

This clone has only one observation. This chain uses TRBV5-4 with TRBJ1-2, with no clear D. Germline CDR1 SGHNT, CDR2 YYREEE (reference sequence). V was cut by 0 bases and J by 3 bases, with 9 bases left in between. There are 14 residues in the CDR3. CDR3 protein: CASSLDSTDYGYTF. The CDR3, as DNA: TGTGCCAGCAGCTTGGACAGTACCGACTATGGCTACACCTTC.

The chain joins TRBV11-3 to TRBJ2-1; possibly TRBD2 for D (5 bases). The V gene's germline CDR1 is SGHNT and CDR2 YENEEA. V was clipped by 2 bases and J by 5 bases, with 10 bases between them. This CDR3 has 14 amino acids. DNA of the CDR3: TGTGCCAGCAGCTTAATGCCTAGCAACAATGAGCAGTTCTTC. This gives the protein CASSLMPSNNEQFF.

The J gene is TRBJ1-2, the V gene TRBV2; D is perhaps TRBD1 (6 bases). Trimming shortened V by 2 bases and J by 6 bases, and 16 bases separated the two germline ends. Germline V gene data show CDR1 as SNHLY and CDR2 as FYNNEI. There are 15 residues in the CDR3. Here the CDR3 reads CASSETPDSRNGYTF. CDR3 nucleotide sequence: TGTGCCAGCAGTGAAACCCCGGACAGTCGGAATGGCTACACCTTC.

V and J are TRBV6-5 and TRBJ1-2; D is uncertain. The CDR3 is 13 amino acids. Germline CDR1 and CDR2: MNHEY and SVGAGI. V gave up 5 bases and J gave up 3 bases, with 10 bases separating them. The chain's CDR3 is CASSISFDYGYTF. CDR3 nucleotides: TGTGCCAGCAGTATCAGTTTTGACTATGGCTACACCTTC.

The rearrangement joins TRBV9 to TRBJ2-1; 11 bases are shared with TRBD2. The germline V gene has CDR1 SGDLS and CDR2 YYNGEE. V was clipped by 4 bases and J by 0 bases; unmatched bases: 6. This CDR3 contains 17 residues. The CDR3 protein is CASSLAGGLSSYNEQFF. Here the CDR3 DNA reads TGTGCCAGCAGCCTAGCGGGGGGCCTCAGCTCCTACAATGAGCAGTTCTTC.

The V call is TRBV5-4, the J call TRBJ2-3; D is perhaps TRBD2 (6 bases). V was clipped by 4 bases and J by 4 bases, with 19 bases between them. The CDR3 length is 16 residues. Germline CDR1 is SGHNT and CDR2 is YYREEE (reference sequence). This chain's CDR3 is CASSPRRLGAADTQYF. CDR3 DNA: TGTGCCAGCAGCCCCAGGCGACTAGGCGCCGCAGATACGCAGTATTTT.